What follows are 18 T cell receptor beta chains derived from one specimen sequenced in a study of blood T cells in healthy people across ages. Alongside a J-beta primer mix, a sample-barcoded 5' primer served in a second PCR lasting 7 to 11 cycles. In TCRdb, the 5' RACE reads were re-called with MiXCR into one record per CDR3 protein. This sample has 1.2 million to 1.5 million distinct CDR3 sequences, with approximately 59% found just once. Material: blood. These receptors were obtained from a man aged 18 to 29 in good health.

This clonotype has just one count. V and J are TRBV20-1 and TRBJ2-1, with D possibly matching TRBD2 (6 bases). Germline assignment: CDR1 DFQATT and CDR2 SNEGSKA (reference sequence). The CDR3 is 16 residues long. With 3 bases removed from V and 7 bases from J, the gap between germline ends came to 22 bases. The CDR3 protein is CSARALNREFDNEQFF. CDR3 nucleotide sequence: TGCAGTGCTAGGGCCCTGAACCGGGAGTTCGATAATGAGCAGTTCTTC.

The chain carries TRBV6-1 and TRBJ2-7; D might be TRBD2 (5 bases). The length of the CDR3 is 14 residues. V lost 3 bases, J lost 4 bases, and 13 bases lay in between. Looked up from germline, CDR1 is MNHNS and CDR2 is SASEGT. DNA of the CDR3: TGTGCCAGCAGTGACGAGGGATGGGGTTACGAGCAGTACTTC. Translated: CASSDEGWGYEQYF.

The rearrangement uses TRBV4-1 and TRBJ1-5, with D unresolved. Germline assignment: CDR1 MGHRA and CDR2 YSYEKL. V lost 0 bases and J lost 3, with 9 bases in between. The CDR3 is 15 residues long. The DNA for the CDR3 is TGCGCCAGCAGCCAAGATCCGGGGAACAATCAGCCCCAGCATTTT. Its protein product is CASSQDPGNNQPQHF.

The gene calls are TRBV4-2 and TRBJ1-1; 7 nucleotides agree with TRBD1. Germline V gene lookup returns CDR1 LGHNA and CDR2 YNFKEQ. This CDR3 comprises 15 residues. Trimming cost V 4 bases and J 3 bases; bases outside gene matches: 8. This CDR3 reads CASSPYSQGDTEAFF. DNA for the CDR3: TGTGCCAGCAGCCCCTACAGCCAGGGGGACACTGAAGCTTTCTTT.

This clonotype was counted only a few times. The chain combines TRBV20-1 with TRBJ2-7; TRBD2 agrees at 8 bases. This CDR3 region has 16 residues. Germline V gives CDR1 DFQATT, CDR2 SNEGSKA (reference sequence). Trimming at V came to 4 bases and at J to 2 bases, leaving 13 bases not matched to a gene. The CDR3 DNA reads TGCAGTGCTACCTCCTTTAGAGCGGGGGATCCCTACGAGCAGTACTTC. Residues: CSATSFRAGDPYEQYF.

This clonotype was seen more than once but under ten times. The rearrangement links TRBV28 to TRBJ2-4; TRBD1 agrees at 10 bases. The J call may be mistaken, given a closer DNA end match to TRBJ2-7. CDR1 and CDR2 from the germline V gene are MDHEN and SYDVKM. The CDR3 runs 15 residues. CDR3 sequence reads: CASSLWTGGLAEQYF. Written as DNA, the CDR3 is TGTGCCAGCAGTTTATGGACAGGGGGCCTCGCCGAGCAGTACTTC.

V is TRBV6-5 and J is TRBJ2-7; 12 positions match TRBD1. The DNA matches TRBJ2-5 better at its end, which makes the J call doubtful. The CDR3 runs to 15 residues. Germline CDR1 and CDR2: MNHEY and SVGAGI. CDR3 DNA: TGTGCCAGTTCCGGGACAGGGGGCAGGGGAGAGACCCAGTACTTC. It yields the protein CASSGTGGRGETQYF.

The CDR3 region is CASSQETGSTEAFF. The CDR3 DNA sequence: TGTGCCAGCAGCCAAGAGACAGGGAGCACTGAAGCTTTCTTT. The chain uses TRBV4-2 and TRBJ1-1; 7 nucleotides align to TRBD1. Per the germline V gene, CDR1 is LGHNA and CDR2 is YNFKEQ. The CDR3 consists of 14 residues. J lost 4 bases, V lost 0 bases, and 2 bases had no gene match.

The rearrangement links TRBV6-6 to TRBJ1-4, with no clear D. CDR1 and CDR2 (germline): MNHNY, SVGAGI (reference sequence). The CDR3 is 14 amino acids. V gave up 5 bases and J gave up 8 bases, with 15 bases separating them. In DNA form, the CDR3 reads TGTGCCAGCAGTGCCTCGGAGGCTAGGGAAAAACTGTTTTTT. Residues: CASSASEAREKLFF.

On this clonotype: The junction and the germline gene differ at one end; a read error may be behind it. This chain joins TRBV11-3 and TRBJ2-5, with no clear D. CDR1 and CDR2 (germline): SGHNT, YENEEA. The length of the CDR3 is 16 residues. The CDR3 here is CASNLEVRRFLETQYF. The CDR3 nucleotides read TGTGCCAGCAACTTAGAAGTGAGGCGATTCCTGGAGACCCAGTACTTC.

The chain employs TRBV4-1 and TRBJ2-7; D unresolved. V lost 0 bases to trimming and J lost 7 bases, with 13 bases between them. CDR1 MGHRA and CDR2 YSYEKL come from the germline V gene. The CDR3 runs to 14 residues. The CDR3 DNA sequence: TGCGCCAGCAGCCAAGACCCTGGTCTGTGGGAGCAGTACTTC. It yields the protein CASSQDPGLWEQYF.

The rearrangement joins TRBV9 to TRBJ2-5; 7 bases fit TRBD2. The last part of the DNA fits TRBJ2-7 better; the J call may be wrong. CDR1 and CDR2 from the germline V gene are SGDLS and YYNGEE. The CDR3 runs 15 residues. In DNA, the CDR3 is TGTGCCAGCAGCGCGTACCGGGACTACATCTACGAGCAGTACTTC. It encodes CASSAYRDYIYEQYF.

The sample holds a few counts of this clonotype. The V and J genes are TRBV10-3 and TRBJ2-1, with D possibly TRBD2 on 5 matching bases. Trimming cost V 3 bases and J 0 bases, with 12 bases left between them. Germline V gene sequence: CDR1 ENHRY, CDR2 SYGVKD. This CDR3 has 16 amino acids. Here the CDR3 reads CAISDSSGRSYNEQFF. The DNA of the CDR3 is TGTGCCATCAGTGACTCCAGCGGCCGCTCCTACAATGAGCAGTTCTTC.

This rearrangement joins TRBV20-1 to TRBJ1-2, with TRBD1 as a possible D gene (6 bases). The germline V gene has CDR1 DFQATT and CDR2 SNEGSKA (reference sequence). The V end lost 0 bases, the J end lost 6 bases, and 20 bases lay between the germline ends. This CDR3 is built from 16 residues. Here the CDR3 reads CSARDLRRDILDGYTF. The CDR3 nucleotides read TGCAGTGCTAGAGATCTTAGGAGGGACATCCTAGATGGCTACACCTTC.

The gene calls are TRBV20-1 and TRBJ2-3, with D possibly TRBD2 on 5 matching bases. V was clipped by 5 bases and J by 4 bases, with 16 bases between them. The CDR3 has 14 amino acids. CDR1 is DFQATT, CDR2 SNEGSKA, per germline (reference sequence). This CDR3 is CSAPRRNSADTQYF. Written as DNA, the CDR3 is TGCAGTGCTCCGAGGAGGAATTCCGCAGATACGCAGTATTTT.

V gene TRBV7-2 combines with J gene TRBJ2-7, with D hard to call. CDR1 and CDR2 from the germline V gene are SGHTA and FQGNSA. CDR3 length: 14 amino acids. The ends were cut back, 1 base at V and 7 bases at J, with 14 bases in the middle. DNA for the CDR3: TGTGCCAGCAGCTTAGATAGTCCGCTCAATGAGCAGTACTTC. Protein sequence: CASSLDSPLNEQYF.

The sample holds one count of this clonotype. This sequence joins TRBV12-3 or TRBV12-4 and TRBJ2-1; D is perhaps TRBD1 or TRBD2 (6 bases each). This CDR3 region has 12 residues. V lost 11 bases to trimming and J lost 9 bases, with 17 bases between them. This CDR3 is CASVRGPGEQFF. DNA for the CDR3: TGTGCCTCTGTCCGGGGGCCGGGTGAGCAGTTCTTC.

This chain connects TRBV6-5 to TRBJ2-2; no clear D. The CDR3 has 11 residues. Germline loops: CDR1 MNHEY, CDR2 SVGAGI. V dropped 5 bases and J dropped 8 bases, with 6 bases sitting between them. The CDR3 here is CASSNEGELFF. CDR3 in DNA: TGTGCCAGCAGTAACGAGGGGGAGCTGTTTTTT.